The 19 T cell receptor beta chains listed next were all sequenced from one sample in a study of blood T cells in healthy people across ages. For the second PCR, which ran for 7 to 11 cycles, a sample-barcoded 5' primer and a J-beta primer mix were used. TCRdb processed the 5' RACE reads anew with MiXCR; each CDR3 protein has one entry. The sample lists about 670,000 distinct CDR3 sequences; less than 45% were seen once. The sequencing input was blood. Receptors originate from a man older than 75 in good health.

This rearrangement joins TRBV7-2 to TRBJ2-7; 7 nucleotides align to TRBD1. Germline-derived CDR1 and CDR2 are SGHTA and FQGNSA. The CDR3 has 15 amino acids. With 2 bases clipped from V and 2 bases from J, the junction kept 6 bases outside the gene matches. Here the CDR3 reads CASSLRDSGTYEQYF. The CDR3 coding sequence is TGTGCCAGCAGCTTACGGGACAGCGGAACCTACGAGCAGTACTTC.

V is TRBV28 and J is TRBJ2-3; D might be TRBD1 or TRBD2, each matching 6 bases. Trimming took off 9 bases at V and 0 bases at J, with 13 bases between the two ends. This CDR3 has 14 residues. Germline V gene lookup returns CDR1 MDHEN and CDR2 SYDVKM. The CDR3 DNA follows: TGTGCCAGTAGGGGGGCACTTAGCACAGATACGCAGTATTTT. Its translation: CASRGALSTDTQYF.

This clonotype was found a few times. This chain connects TRBV20-1 to TRBJ1-5, with D unclear. Germline V CDR1 and CDR2: DFQATT, SNEGSKA (reference sequence). The CDR3 spans 12 residues. The V end was cut by 3 bases, the J end by 5 bases, with 8 bases between. DNA for the CDR3: TGCAGTGCTAGTAGCGGCGATCAGCCCCAGCATTTT. Residues: CSASSGDQPQHF.

This clonotype has only one observation. The chain is built from TRBV4-1 and TRBJ1-6; possibly TRBD1 for D (6 bases). CDR3 size: 17 residues. Germline V gene lookup returns CDR1 MGHRA and CDR2 YSYEKL. The V and J ends lost 0 bases and 13 bases respectively, with 22 bases between them. In DNA, the CDR3 is TGCGCCAGCAGCCAAGAATGGGGGACACAGGGATTGTTGCCCCTCCACTTT. Amino acid sequence: CASSQEWGTQGLLPLHF.

The chain combines TRBV7-2 with TRBJ1-1; TRBD1 might be the D (6 bases). Germline CDR1 and CDR2: SGHTA and FQGNSA. Trimming took 4 bases from V and 3 from J, leaving 15 bases between them. The CDR3 is 15 amino acids. CDR3 coding DNA: TGTGCCAGCAGCTCAGCCGGGGGGCAGTACACTGAAGCTTTCTTT. Its protein is CASSSAGGQYTEAFF.

V usage is TRBV6-2 or TRBV6-3 and J usage is TRBJ2-5; TRBD1 matches 9 bases. The V gene end was trimmed by 4 bases and the J gene end by 5 bases; junction bases not matched to a gene: 11. From germline, CDR1 is MNHEY and CDR2 SVGEGT. The CDR3 is 16 amino acids. CDR3 nucleotide sequence: TGTGCCAGCAGTTCAAAGGACAGGGGAGATTGGGAGACCCAGTACTTC. Amino acid sequence: CASSSKDRGDWETQYF.

This clonotype was found a few times. V gene TRBV20-1 combines with J gene TRBJ2-7; D gene ambiguous. The V and J ends lost 4 bases and 3 bases respectively, with 7 bases between them. CDR3 size: 11 residues. Germline CDR1 is DFQATT and CDR2 is SNEGSKA (reference sequence). The CDR3 reads CSAISYYEQYF. Here the CDR3 DNA reads TGCAGTGCTATTAGTTACTACGAGCAGTACTTC.

This chain links TRBV29-1 with TRBJ1-1; D unclear. V was shortened by 7 bases and J by 5 bases, with 14 bases between the two germline ends. The CDR3 extends over 12 amino acids. CDR1 and CDR2 from the germline V gene are SQVTM and ANQGSEA. The CDR3 is CSAQDGRTEAFF. DNA of the CDR3: TGCAGCGCCCAGGACGGTCGAACTGAAGCTTTCTTT.

Remarks on this clonotype: This clone may be a read error of a much larger clone one base away. The CDR3 here is CASSFGGRKVVYEQYF. The CDR3 nucleotides read TGTGCCAGCAGTTTTGGCGGGAGAAAGGTGGTATATGAGCAGTACTTC. The V and J genes are TRBV7-9 and TRBJ2-5; TRBD2 aligns across 7 bases. Germline V gene sequence: CDR1 SEHNR, CDR2 FQNEAQ (reference sequence). The V and J ends lost 6 bases and 11 bases, in that order; junction bases with no gene match: 21. The CDR3 extends over 16 amino acids. Combining the CDR3 with reference TRBV7-9 and TRBJ2-5 gives the whole variable domain DTGVSQNPRHKITKRGQNVTFRCDPISEHNRLYWYRQTLGQGPEFLTYFQNEAQLEKSRLLSDRFSAERPKGSFSTLEIQRTEQGDSAMYLCASSFGGRKVVYEQYFGPGTRLLVL.

This chain connects TRBV10-3 to TRBJ2-7; a possible D gene is TRBD1 (5 bases). V dropped 0 bases and J dropped 0 bases, with 12 bases sitting between them. Germline assignment: CDR1 ENHRY and CDR2 SYGVKD. CDR3 length: 16 residues. CDR3 sequence (DNA): TGTGCCATCAGTGAGTCGGAAGACAGATTCTCCTACGAGCAGTACTTC. It translates to CAISESEDRFSYEQYF.

The chain employs TRBV4-3 and TRBJ2-7, with D possibly being TRBD2 (6 bases). CDR3 length: 14 amino acids. Trimming left V 0 bases short and J 10 bases short, with 16 bases between. CDR1 and CDR2 (germline): LGHNA, YSLEER. The CDR3, as DNA: TGCGCCAGCAGCCAAGATGGGACTGCTGGGGCCCAGTACTTC. It translates to CASSQDGTAGAQYF.

V gene TRBV7-6 combines with J gene TRBJ2-3; the D gene is possibly TRBD2 (5 bases). Germline V gene lookup returns CDR1 SGHVS and CDR2 FNYEAQ. This CDR3 is 14 amino acids long. Trimming cost V 1 base and J 4 bases, with 9 bases left between them. The CDR3 sequence is CASSLVEVSDTQYF. CDR3 sequence (DNA): TGTGCCAGCAGCTTAGTGGAGGTTTCAGATACGCAGTATTTT. Full variable domain (remainder filled in from reference TRBV7-6 and TRBJ2-3): GAGVSQSPRYKVTKRGQDVALRCDPISGHVSLYWYRQALGQGPEFLTYFNYEAQQDKSGLPNDRFSAERPEGSISTLTIQRTEQRDSAMYRCASSLVEVSDTQYFGPGTRLTVL.

Only a few counts were recorded for this clonotype. The chain employs TRBV4-1 and TRBJ1-1, with 10 nucleotides matching TRBD1. The germline gives CDR1 MGHRA, CDR2 YSYEKL. The CDR3 sequence is 15 residues long. Trimming cost V 2 bases and J 6 bases; bases outside gene matches: 6. The CDR3 region is CASSQRTGTGAEAFF. CDR3 coding DNA: TGCGCCAGCAGCCAAAGGACAGGGACAGGGGCTGAAGCTTTCTTT.

This chain uses TRBV6-5 with TRBJ2-7; possible D gene TRBD2, 6 bases. The CDR3 is 13 residues long. Germline lookup yields CDR1 MNHEY and CDR2 SVGAGI. V lost 4 bases, J lost 6 bases, and 13 bases lay in between. For the CDR3, the DNA is TGTGCCAGCAGTTCACAGCGGGTTAGCGAGCAGTACTTC. This codes for CASSSQRVSEQYF.

The chain carries TRBV10-3 and TRBJ2-2; TRBD1 aligns across 7 bases. J was trimmed by 5 bases and V by 8 bases; bases with no gene match: 5. This CDR3 is 13 amino acids long. Germline loops: CDR1 ENHRY, CDR2 SYGVKD. The CDR3 here is CAIGQGETGELFF. The CDR3 DNA reads TGTGCCATCGGTCAGGGGGAAACCGGGGAGCTGTTTTTT.

The V call is TRBV12-3 or TRBV12-4, the J call TRBJ2-3, with 10 bases that match TRBD2. The CDR3 has 15 residues. The junction had 7 bases not matched to a gene; V was cut back by 6 bases and J by 4 bases. In DNA, the CDR3 is TGTGCCAGCAGGACCGGGACTAGCGCCCCAGATACGCAGTATTTT. Translating gives CASRTGTSAPDTQYF.

The table lists this clonotype with a few counts. This chain joins TRBV6-2 or TRBV6-3 and TRBJ2-1; 14 bases match TRBD2. The CDR3 sequence is 15 residues long. Germline loops: CDR1 MNHEY, CDR2 SVGEGT. V dropped 6 bases and J dropped 8; count of bases not matched to a gene: 6. CDR3 sequence (DNA): TGTGCCAGCAGCCGTGGACTAGCGGGGGGATATGAGCAGTTCTTC. This codes for CASSRGLAGGYEQFF.

This clonotype was seen at least ten times. The rearrangement links TRBV5-1 to TRBJ2-7, with D possibly matching TRBD1 (5 bases). Germline V gives CDR1 SGHRS, CDR2 YFSETQ. Trimming removed 4 bases from V and 7 bases from J, with 15 bases in between. This CDR3 contains 13 residues. DNA for the CDR3: TGCGCCAGCAGCCTGTACGACAGACGTGAGCAGTACTTC. This sequence encodes CASSLYDRREQYF.

The V call is TRBV3-1, the J call TRBJ2-3, with TRBD2 matching over 12 bases. Germline CDR1 is LGHDT and CDR2 is YNNKEL (reference sequence). The length of the CDR3 is 16 residues. Trimming cost V 5 bases and J 5 bases; bases outside gene matches: 8. The CDR3 DNA follows: TGTGCCAGCAGCTCCCGGACTAGCGGGGTCGAAGATACGCAGTATTTT. Its protein product is CASSSRTSGVEDTQYF.